This T cell receptor beta chain stems from a study of blood T cell repertoires in COVID-19. Background on the study: COVID-19 samples collected from the United States, Italy and Spain covered acute and convalescent phases. T cells, B-cell-depleted T cells, or PBMCs provided the cDNA or gDNA that served as material.

The CDR3 runs 14 residues. The germline gives CDR1 SGHTA, CDR2 FQGNSA. Trimming stripped 2 bases from V and 7 bases from J, with 9 bases between. Methods used by the authors: Amplification with reference gene primers provided the estimates of nucleated cell counts. Profiling relied on immunoSEQ multiplex PCR, and the TCRdb table lists in-frame clones only, not all of them. That table furnishes V, J and clone size, whereas the DNA furnished D and trimming. Among more than 75,000 clones listed, around 80% were seen once. Sample: peripheral blood. The V call is TRBV7-2, the J call TRBJ1-6; D not resolved. The receptor's source is a man in his sixties with acute or convalescent COVID-19. The chain's CDR3 is CASSLTVSNSPLHF. The CDR3 nucleotides are TGTGCCAGCAGCTTAACTGTGTCCAATTCACCCCTCCACTTT. Full variable domain (rest looked up from reference TRBV7-2 and TRBJ1-6): GAGVSQSPSNKVTEKGKDVELRCDPISGHTALYWYRQSLGQGLEFLIYFQGNSAPDKSGLPSDRFSAERTGGSVSTLTIQRTQQEDSAVYLCASSLTVSNSPLHFGNGTRLTVT.